Following are 24 T cell receptor beta chains from one sample sequenced in a study of tumour-infiltrating T cells in Burkitt lymphoma. Clones were read by immunoSEQ multiplex PCR, and TCRdb kept only the in-frame ones, dropping some. The sample consists of thousands of clones, 10% of them appearing once. Sequencing was performed on tumor tissue. All receptors come from a human donor with diffuse large B-cell lymphoma.

This clone was counted between two and nine times. V usage is TRBV7-9 and J usage is TRBJ1-1; D remains ambiguous. This CDR3 region has 12 residues. Trimming cost V 7 bases and J 5 bases, with 11 bases left between them. Germline assignment: CDR1 SEHNR and CDR2 FQNEAQ (reference sequence). In nucleotides, the CDR3 is TGTGCCAGCACCAGAACGGGGACTGAAGCTTTCTTT. Translated: CASTRTGTEAFF.

This clone was counted a few times. The V and J genes are TRBV10-1 and TRBJ2-1; TRBD2 aligns across 7 bases. The CDR3 sequence is 15 residues long. V dropped 2 bases and J dropped 2; count of bases not matched to a gene: 3. From germline, CDR1 is WNHNN and CDR2 SYGVQD (reference sequence). The CDR3 nucleotides read TGCGCCAGCAGTGAGACGGGGGGTACCTACAATGAGCAGTTCTTC. It encodes CASSETGGTYNEQFF.

In its sample, this clone was seen a few times. The CDR3, as DNA: TGTGCCAGCAGTGAAGCGACTTACGAGCAGTACTTC. This sequence encodes CASSEATYEQYF. The chain joins TRBV2 to TRBJ2-7; D not resolved. From germline, CDR1 is SNHLY and CDR2 FYNNEI. CDR3 length: 12 amino acids. The ends were cut back, 0 bases at V and 4 bases at J, with 4 bases in the middle.

The gene calls are TRBV1 and TRBJ2-5. TRBV1 is deemed a pseudogene. The CDR3 is 15 amino acids. CDR3 sequence: CTNHGLSEAGETQYF. DNA for the CDR3: TGCACCAACCACGGCTTGTCAGAAGCCGGAGAGACCCAGTACTTC.

There are a few counts of this clone. This chain joins TRBV27 and TRBJ1-1, with D unclear. The CDR3 loop spans 14 amino acids. V lost 0 bases and J lost 1, with 6 bases in between. Germline V CDR1 and CDR2: MNHEY, SMNVEV (reference sequence). CDR3 residues: CASSLSTANTEAFF. The DNA for the CDR3 is TGTGCCAGCAGTTTATCAACAGCGAACACTGAAGCTTTCTTT.

V is TRBV6-1 and J is TRBJ2-1, with D tentatively TRBD1 or TRBD2 (5 bases each). Trimming took 4 bases from V and 12 from J, leaving 22 bases between them. CDR3 size: 15 residues. CDR1 MNHNS and CDR2 SASEGT come from the germline V gene. The CDR3 bases are TGTGCCAGCAGTGTGGTCCGGGGCGCCCGGGTCAGGCAGTTCTTC. The encoded protein is CASSVVRGARVRQFF.

This clone appeared a few times. J is TRBJ2-1 and V is TRBV2; tentatively, D is TRBD2 (6 bases). The germline CDR1 and CDR2 sequences are SNHLY and FYNNEI. Trimming took 11 bases from V and 9 from J, leaving 17 bases between them. The CDR3 has 12 residues. CDR3 bases: TGTGCCGGCCTGCTAGCGTTGAGTGAGCAGTTCTTC. Translation gives CAGLLALSEQFF.

This clone was detected only a few times. The chain joins TRBV30 to TRBJ1-4; D uncertain. Trimming left V 1 base short and J 4 bases short, with 13 bases between. This CDR3 has 15 amino acids. In germline, CDR1 is GTSNPN, CDR2 SVGIG (reference sequence). CDR3 protein: CAWSDASGFNEKLFF. The CDR3 region has the DNA TGTGCCTGGAGTGACGCTAGTGGCTTTAATGAAAAACTGTTTTTT.

This clone is categorized as medium-sized. The rearrangement uses TRBV28 and TRBJ2-5; D unclear. This CDR3 spans 15 amino acids. Germline CDR1 reads MDHEN; CDR2 reads SYDVKM. V was shortened by 6 bases and J by 1 base, with 15 bases between the two germline ends. CDR3 DNA sequence: TGTGCCAGCAGGGATCCCGTTGGCTCCCAAGAGACCCAGTACTTC. Protein sequence: CASRDPVGSQETQYF.

The chain has TRBV2 and TRBJ1-5, with 7 bases that match TRBD1. Germline V gene sequence: CDR1 SNHLY, CDR2 FYNNEI. CDR3 length equals 14 residues. The V gene end was trimmed by 10 bases and the J gene end by 5 bases; junction bases not matched to a gene: 11. CDR3 sequence: CATRGTARYQPQHF. The CDR3 region has the DNA TGTGCCACCAGAGGGACAGCTCGTTATCAGCCCCAGCATTTT.

J is TRBJ2-3 and V is TRBV7-9; D not resolved. The CDR3 has 12 residues. V shed 3 bases and J shed 1 base, with 2 bases lying between them. Germline V CDR1 and CDR2: SEHNR, FQNEAQ (reference sequence). The CDR3 region is CASSFGTDTQYF. CDR3 coding DNA: TGTGCCAGCAGCTTCGGCACAGATACGCAGTATTTT.

Note on this clone: Compared with germline, one end of the junction differs, possibly owing to a read error. The chain combines TRBV28 with TRBJ2-5, with 10 bases matching TRBD1. Germline V gives CDR1 MDHEN, CDR2 SYDVKM. This CDR3 is built from 14 residues. The CDR3 DNA sequence: TGTGCCACCAGTGGGACAGGGGAGGAAGAGACCCAGTACTTC. Its protein is CATSGTGEEETQYF.

This clone came up a few times. The V call is TRBV25-1, the J call TRBJ2-3; D may be TRBD1 (5 bases). Germline CDR1 reads MGHDK; CDR2 reads SYGVNS. This CDR3 has 13 amino acids. V lost 5 bases to trimming and J lost 1 base, with 7 bases between them. CDR3 sequence: CASSRGGTDTQYF. CDR3 in DNA: TGTGCCAGCAGTAGGGGTGGCACAGATACGCAGTATTTT.

The genes are TRBV28 and TRBJ2-3; D possibly uses TRBD1 or TRBD2 (6 bases each). Per germline, CDR1 MDHEN and CDR2 SYDVKM. Between the trimmed V and J ends, which lost 3 bases and 4 bases, there was a span of 20 bases. This CDR3 is 17 amino acids long. CDR3 in DNA: TGTGCCAGCAGTTTTAAGTTGGGGGGCTTTGAGGCAGATACGCAGTATTTT. It yields the protein CASSFKLGGFEADTQYF.

This clone was picked up a small number of times. V and J are TRBV5-1 and TRBJ1-1; D is uncertain. V lost 1 base, J lost 3 bases, and 7 bases lay in between. CDR1 SGHRS and CDR2 YFSETQ come from the germline V gene. CDR3 length: 13 residues. CDR3 sequence reads: CASSLTEDTEAFF. DNA of the CDR3: TGCGCCAGCAGCTTGACAGAGGACACTGAAGCTTTCTTT.

This clone was detected a few times. The chain links TRBV5-5 to TRBJ1-1; D remains ambiguous. Germline CDR1 reads SGHKS; CDR2 reads YYEKEE (reference sequence). This CDR3 comprises 13 residues. V lost 0 bases and J lost 0, with 3 bases in between. CDR3 coding DNA: TGTGCCAGCAGCTTGGATGTGAACACTGAAGCTTTCTTT. Translating it yields CASSLDVNTEAFF. The complete variable domain, with remaining parts taken from reference TRBV5-5 and TRBJ1-1, reads DAGVTQSPTHLIKTRGQQVTLRCSPISGHKSVSWYQQVLGQGPQFIFQYYEKEERGRGNFPDRFSARQFPNYSSELNVNALLLGDSALYLCASSLDVNTEAFFGQGTRLTVV.

This clone came up a few times. The V and J genes are TRBV19 and TRBJ1-5; D not certain. The ends were cut back, 5 bases at V and 1 base at J, with 12 bases in the middle. The germline CDR1 and CDR2 sequences are LNHDA and SQIVND (reference sequence). This CDR3 spans 15 amino acids. The CDR3 DNA reads TGTGCCAGTAGTGCGGCCCTGCGGAGCAATCAGCCCCAGCATTTT. Amino acid sequence: CASSAALRSNQPQHF.

The rearrangement joins TRBV30 to TRBJ1-5; D not resolved. This CDR3 contains 13 residues. The germline V gene has CDR1 GTSNPN and CDR2 SVGIG (reference sequence). V was cut by 2 bases and J by 2 bases, with 7 bases left in between. The CDR3 here is CAWSILGNQPQHF. CDR3 coding DNA: TGTGCCTGGAGTATATTGGGCAATCAGCCCCAGCATTTT.

This clone was observed a few times. The V and J genes are TRBV27 and TRBJ2-1, with TRBD2 matching 9 bases. There are 13 residues in the CDR3. Germline V gene sequence: CDR1 MNHEY, CDR2 SMNVEV (reference sequence). The junction had 8 bases not matched to a gene; V was cut back by 2 bases and J by 15 bases. In DNA, the CDR3 is TGTGCCAGCAGTTTAGTAGCGGGGGTGAGGGGGTTCTTC. Translating it yields CASSLVAGVRGFF.

The V gene is TRBV7-9, the J gene TRBJ1-1, with D hard to call. Germline V CDR1 and CDR2: SEHNR, FQNEAQ (reference sequence). Trimming left V 5 bases short and J 8 bases short, with 12 bases between. The CDR3 is 12 amino acids. This chain's CDR3 is CASSLNRAEAFF. For the CDR3, the DNA is TGTGCCAGCAGCCTTAATAGGGCCGAAGCTTTCTTT.

The V and J genes are TRBV6-1 and TRBJ1-1; 7 positions match TRBD1. Germline V lookup: CDR1 MNHNS, CDR2 SASEGT. V lost 2 bases, J lost 1 base, and 7 bases stayed unmatched. This CDR3 region has 16 residues. In nucleotides, the CDR3 is TGTGCCAGCAGTGAAAGAAACAGGGGATCGAACACTGAAGCTTTCTTT. Protein product: CASSERNRGSNTEAFF.

This clone was observed a few times. Its ends do not fully match the called genes, so a read error is possible. The chain uses TRBV4-2 and TRBJ1-3; 8 bases fit TRBD1. CDR3 length equals 15 residues. Germline assignment: CDR1 LGHNA and CDR2 YNFKEQ. This CDR3 is CVSSPQGGTGNTIYF. Here the CDR3 DNA reads TGTGTCAGCAGCCCACAGGGGGGTACTGGAAACACCATATATTTT.

The CDR3 spells CASSSTVGGQAFF. For the CDR3, the DNA is TGTGCCAGCAGTTCCACAGTCGGAGGACAAGCTTTCTTT. The rearrangement links TRBV27 to TRBJ1-1; D is unresolved. The CDR3 contains 13 residues. Germline CDR1 reads MNHEY; CDR2 reads SMNVEV (reference sequence). V was pared by 4 bases and J by 9 bases, with 15 bases between.

V and J are TRBV27 and TRBJ2-3; 14 nucleotides agree with TRBD2. The germline CDR1 and CDR2 sequences are MNHEY and SMNVEV (reference sequence). With V trimmed by 4 bases and J by 1 base, 1 base remained unmatched. This CDR3 is built from 16 residues. The CDR3 DNA follows: TGTGCCAGCAGTTCGGGACTAGCGGGGGGCACAGATACGCAGTATTTT. Its protein is CASSSGLAGGTDTQYF.